These 15 T cell receptor beta chains were sequenced from one sample in a study of blood T cell repertoires in COVID-19. Here immunoSEQ multiplex PCR was the method, and the copy in TCRdb shows in-frame clones only, minus some. The sample shows 210,000 or so clones, around 81% of them seen only once. Sequencing input: PBMCs or T cells enriched from blood (not recorded which). Receptors originate from a woman in her forties or fifties with acute COVID-19.

The chain is built from TRBV20-1 and TRBJ2-1; TRBD2 matches 7 bases. J was trimmed by 8 bases and V by 3 bases; bases with no gene match: 13. The CDR3 runs 15 residues. Looked up from germline, CDR1 is DFQATT and CDR2 is SNEGSKA (reference sequence). The CDR3 here is CSASGGRALLYEQFF. In DNA form, the CDR3 reads TGCAGTGCTAGTGGTGGGAGGGCCCTCCTGTATGAGCAGTTCTTC.

The chain recombines TRBV7-6 with TRBJ2-5; weak D call: TRBD2 (5 bases). Trimming removed 5 bases from V and 5 bases from J, with 6 bases in between. The length of the CDR3 is 11 residues. The germline V gene encodes CDR1 SGHVS and CDR2 FNYEAQ. In DNA, the CDR3 is TGTGCCAGCAGCCCGGGGGAGACCCAGTACTTC. Protein product: CASSPGETQYF.

This sequence joins TRBV4-2 and TRBJ1-2, with 10 bases lining up with TRBD1. The junction had 10 bases not matched to a gene; V was cut back by 4 bases and J by 8 bases. Germline V lookup: CDR1 LGHNA, CDR2 YNFKEQ. The length of the CDR3 is 15 residues. CDR3 region: CASSPYQDRGTGYTF. In nucleotides, the CDR3 is TGTGCCAGCAGCCCCTATCAGGACAGGGGGACCGGCTACACCTTC.

The chain is built from TRBV4-2 and TRBJ2-1; TRBD1 matches 10 bases. The junction had 3 bases not matched to a gene; V was cut back by 4 bases and J by 6 bases. There are 14 residues in the CDR3. Germline loops: CDR1 LGHNA, CDR2 YNFKEQ. CDR3 sequence reads: CASSRGQGGNEQFF. In DNA, the CDR3 is TGTGCCAGCAGCCGTGGACAGGGGGGCAATGAGCAGTTCTTC.

The chain uses TRBV5-1 and TRBJ1-4, with D perhaps TRBD1 (6 bases). The CDR3 totals 18 residues. In germline, CDR1 is SGHRS, CDR2 YFSETQ. With 2 bases removed from V and 8 bases from J, the gap between germline ends came to 25 bases. CDR3 coding DNA: TGCGCCAGCAGCTTAGGGGGGGTTTCTTACCCCAGTAACGAAAAACTGTTTTTT. The encoded protein is CASSLGGVSYPSNEKLFF.

The rearrangement links TRBV28 to TRBJ1-1; a weak D match, TRBD1 (5 bases). The CDR3 is 14 residues long. Trimming left V 10 bases short and J 4 bases short, with 19 bases between. CDR1 is MDHEN, CDR2 SYDVKM, per germline. CDR3 loop: CAIQEEGWVTEAFF. CDR3 in DNA: TGTGCCATCCAAGAGGAGGGGTGGGTCACTGAAGCTTTCTTT.

V gene TRBV2 combines with J gene TRBJ1-3; 11 nucleotides line up with TRBD1. The junction had 9 bases not matched to a gene; V was cut back by 2 bases and J by 0 bases. The germline CDR1 and CDR2 sequences are SNHLY and FYNNEI. The CDR3 has 19 amino acids. The CDR3 DNA is TGTGCCAGCAGTGAAACAGGGACAGGGGGACCAAGCTCTGGAAACACCATATATTTT. This translates into CASSETGTGGPSSGNTIYF.

The rearrangement uses TRBV7-2 and TRBJ2-3; tentatively, D is TRBD1 (5 bases). Trimming removed 3 bases from V and 3 bases from J, with 13 bases in between. CDR3 length: 15 residues. CDR1 is SGHTA, CDR2 FQGNSA, per germline. CDR3 in amino acids: CASSFFRTSTDTQYF. CDR3 nucleotides: TGTGCCAGCAGCTTTTTCCGGACAAGTACAGATACGCAGTATTTT.

This sequence joins TRBV6-5 and TRBJ1-1; tentative D call: TRBD1 (6 bases). This CDR3 spans 14 amino acids. The V gene lost 0 bases and the J gene lost 10 bases, with 15 bases spanning the gap. Germline V gene lookup returns CDR1 MNHEY and CDR2 SVGAGI. The DNA of the CDR3 is TGTGCCAGCAGTTACTCTAACAGGGTCAAGGTAGCTTTCTTT. It encodes CASSYSNRVKVAFF.

This clone showed up just a few times. V usage is TRBV7-9 and J usage is TRBJ1-2; D is uncertain. The CDR3 has 10 amino acids. Germline V CDR1 and CDR2: SEHNR, FQNEAQ (reference sequence). Trimming took off 5 bases at V and 5 bases at J, with 3 bases between the two ends. The CDR3 DNA follows: TGTGCCAGCAGCCAATATGGCTACACCTTC. Residues: CASSQYGYTF.

This chain connects TRBV21-1 to TRBJ1-3; the table assigns TRBD1, which was not confirmed against the DNA. TRBV21-1 is a known pseudogene. CDR3 size: 13 residues. The CDR3 protein is CASSKLRGYTIYF. CDR3 nucleotide sequence: TGTGCCAGCAGCAAACTTAGGGGTTACACCATATATTTT.

This chain joins TRBV4-1 and TRBJ1-1, with TRBD1 as a possible D gene (6 bases). V was trimmed by 0 bases and J by 0 bases, leaving 14 bases between them. There are 17 residues in the CDR3. In germline, CDR1 is MGHRA, CDR2 YSYEKL. DNA for the CDR3: TGCGCCAGCAGCCAAGACAGAACGACAGGTATGAACACTGAAGCTTTCTTT. Translation: CASSQDRTTGMNTEAFF.

The chain has TRBV4-1 and TRBJ1-5, with a weak D call TRBD1 (5 bases). The ends were cut back, 1 base at V and 3 bases at J, with 10 bases in the middle. The CDR3 is made up of 15 amino acids. Germline CDR1 reads MGHRA; CDR2 reads YSYEKL. The CDR3 spells CASSQGRGNNQPQHF. CDR3 DNA sequence: TGCGCCAGCAGCCAAGGGAGGGGAAACAATCAGCCCCAGCATTTT.

The V gene is TRBV19, the J gene TRBJ2-1, with TRBD2 matching 9 bases. Germline lookup yields CDR1 LNHDA and CDR2 SQIVND (reference sequence). The CDR3 sequence is 16 residues long. After removal of 5 bases from V and 0 bases from J, the junction contained 5 bases not matched to a gene. The CDR3 DNA reads as TGTGCCAGTAGTGCTAGCGGGGTAAGCTCCTACAATGAGCAGTTCTTC. This translates into CASSASGVSSYNEQFF.

The V and J genes are TRBV19 and TRBJ1-6, with 7 bases fitting TRBD1. This CDR3 contains 14 residues. Germline V gene sequence: CDR1 LNHDA, CDR2 SQIVND (reference sequence). J lost 7 bases, V lost 7 bases, and 7 bases had no gene match. CDR3 DNA sequence: TGTGCCAGTACCCGGACAGGTATGAATTCACCCCTCCACTTT. Its protein product is CASTRTGMNSPLHF.